These T cell receptor beta chains were read from a single sample in a study of T cell responses to AZD1222 COVID-19 vaccine. Clones were sequenced by immunoSEQ multiplex PCR, and TCRdb holds only the in-frame ones, with some missing. The sample has more than 120,000 clones, over 85% seen once. The sequencing here drew on peripheral blood, taken 28 days after the second AZD1222 dose. The receptors come from an adult who received the AZD1222 COVID-19 vaccine. Both conserved end residues are part of each CDR3. A D gene is named only where the DNA matches it firmly. The listing skips clone size in some rows; elsewhere it reads once, few, many or a size class.

size	D	J	V	CDR3	DNA
NA	TRBD1	TRBJ1-2	TRBV3-1/TRBV3-2	CASSQGGTGGFYGYTF	TGTGCCAGCAGCCAAGGCGGGACAGGGGGTTTCTATGGCTACACCTTC
NA	NA	TRBJ1-1	TRBV19	CASGIFNTEAFF	TGTGCCAGCGGGATATTCAACACTGAAGCTTTCTTT
NA	NA	TRBJ2-7	TRBV2	CASGEYEQYF	TGTGCCAGCGGCGAATACGAGCAGTACTTC
NA	NA	TRBJ1-4	TRBV30	CAWSLTGPNEKLFF	TGTGCCTGGAGTTTGACAGGCCCTAATGAAAAACTGTTTTTT
NA	NA	TRBJ1-6	TRBV6-5	CASTKDRSNSPLHF	TGTGCCAGCACCAAAGACAGGTCAAATTCACCCCTCCACTTT
NA	NA	TRBJ2-7	TRBV5-1	CASSPALLSYEQYF	TGCGCCAGCAGCCCTGCGTTGTTGTCCTACGAGCAGTACTTC
NA	TRBD2	TRBJ2-3	TRBV28	CASVGTSGSPGTDTQYF	TGTGCCAGCGTTGGGACTAGCGGGAGCCCTGGGACAGATACGCAGTATTTT
NA	NA	TRBJ1-5	TRBV28	CASTARSTQPQHF	TGTGCCAGCACCGCGAGATCGACTCAACCCCAGCATTTT
NA	TRBD2	TRBJ2-7	TRBV11-3	CASRKRESSYEQYF	TGTGCCAGCCGCAAGCGGGAGAGCTCCTACGAGCAGTACTTC
NA	NA	TRBJ1-2	TRBV6-5	CASKGGDTYYGYTF	TGTGCCAGCAAGGGGGGTGATACCTACTATGGCTACACCTTC
NA	NA	TRBJ2-1	TRBV7-2	CASSLVFPPSSYNEQFF	TGTGCCAGCAGCTTAGTGTTCCCTCCAAGCTCCTACAATGAGCAGTTCTTC
NA	TRBD2	TRBJ2-7	TRBV7-2	CASSSTLGLAGGFYEQYF	TGTGCCAGCAGCTCCACCCTGGGACTAGCGGGAGGCTTCTACGAGCAGTACTTC
NA	TRBD1	TRBJ2-5	TRBV19	CASSPGDSSQETQYF	TGTGCCAGTAGCCCAGGGGACAGCAGTCAAGAGACCCAGTACTTC
NA	NA	TRBJ1-1	TRBV9	CASSQQGNTEAFF	TGTGCCAGCAGTCAACAGGGGAACACTGAAGCTTTCTTT
NA	NA	TRBJ2-3	TRBV2	CASSPHTSTDTQYF	TGTGCCAGCAGTCCGCATACTTCCACAGATACGCAGTATTTT
NA	TRBD1	TRBJ2-2	TRBV5-4	CASSPPGQGFLPNTGELFF	TGTGCCAGCAGCCCACCGGGACAGGGATTCCTCCCAAACACCGGGGAGCTGTTTTTT
NA	NA	TRBJ1-2	TRBV12-3/TRBV12-4	CASSLTGSYGYTF	TGTGCCAGCAGTTTGACAGGCAGCTATGGCTACACCTTC
NA	TRBD2	TRBJ2-1	TRBV7-3	CATHFYSGHDEQFF	TGTGCCACCCATTTCTATAGCGGGCACGATGAGCAGTTCTTC
NA	NA	TRBJ1-2	TRBV7-9	CASSPSSQDTKRGYTF	TGTGCCAGCAGCCCAAGCAGCCAGGACACAAAGCGTGGCTACACCTTC
once	NA	TRBJ1-2	TRBV6-2/TRBV6-3	CASSTGTRNYGYTF	TGTGCCAGCAGCACCGGGACAAGGAATTATGGCTACACCTTC